These 9 T cell receptor beta chains originate from one sample sequenced in a study of T-cell reconstitution after alpha-beta-depleted transplantation in children. During its preparation, the TCRbeta library received unique molecular identifiers. TCRdb independently ran MiXCR on the PCR reads; one entry per CDR3 protein. The sample has tens of thousands of distinct CDR3 sequences; roughly an eighth are singletons. Sequencing used PBMCs, mostly from graft donor cells, obtained 180 days after TCRalphabeta/CD19-depleted stem cell transplant. The receptors come from a male patient aged 2-10 years who had a stem cell transplant for acute lymphoblastic leukemia, so the T cells may come from the graft donor.

In this sample, this clonotype turned up a few times. The chain couples TRBV25-1 to TRBJ2-1; TRBD2 matches 8 bases. Germline CDR1 and CDR2: MGHDK and SYGVNS. The ends lost 3 bases at V and 6 bases at J; junction bases unmatched: 4. The CDR3 totals 14 residues. CDR3 in DNA: TGTGCCAGCAGTGAGCGGCGGGGGGTCAATGAGCAGTTCTTC. Translated: CASSERRGVNEQFF.

The chain employs TRBV11-1 and TRBJ2-1, with D possibly TRBD1 on 5 matching bases. Trimming took off 3 bases at V and 4 bases at J, with 10 bases between the two ends. Germline assignment: CDR1 SGHAT and CDR2 FQDESV (reference sequence). This CDR3 contains 14 residues. The CDR3 DNA reads as TGTGCCAGCAGCTTGAGGCAGGGTTACAATGAGCAGTTCTTC. Translated, it gives CASSLRQGYNEQFF.

This clonotype was detected only a few times. The chain uses TRBV4-3 and TRBJ2-1, with D maybe TRBD1 (6 bases). The CDR3 totals 16 residues. Trimming left V 0 bases short and J 6 bases short, with 15 bases between. Germline V CDR1 and CDR2: LGHNA, YSLEER. The CDR3 DNA reads as TGCGCCAGCAGCCAAGATGTGACAGGCCCGGGCAATGAGCAGTTCTTC. Translating it yields CASSQDVTGPGNEQFF.

This clonotype was recorded at least ten times. The rearrangement joins TRBV7-6 to TRBJ1-3, with 8 bases matching TRBD1. Germline V gene lookup returns CDR1 SGHVS and CDR2 FNYEAQ. The CDR3 sequence is 17 residues long. With V trimmed by 3 bases and J by 0 bases, 7 bases remained unmatched. CDR3 in amino acids: CASSLDRAFYSGNTIYF. The CDR3 DNA is TGTGCCAGCAGCTTGGACAGGGCCTTTTACTCTGGAAACACCATATATTTT.

In this sample, this clonotype turned up a few times. The chain joins TRBV7-2 to TRBJ1-3; TRBD1 might be the D (5 bases). The CDR3 sequence is 17 residues long. Deletions cut 6 bases from V and 0 bases from J, with 18 bases between. Germline loops: CDR1 SGHTA, CDR2 FQGNSA. The CDR3 coding sequence is TGTGCCAGCAGGCCGGGGCTTTGGGGGAACTCTGGAAACACCATATATTTT. Its protein product is CASRPGLWGNSGNTIYF.

The chain is built from TRBV29-1 and TRBJ1-2, with no clear D. The CDR3 spans 11 residues. V dropped 3 bases and J dropped 6 bases, with 8 bases sitting between them. Per the germline V gene, CDR1 is SQVTM and CDR2 is ANQGSEA. CDR3 in DNA: TGCAGCGTTGAGAGTTTGGATGGCTACACCTTC. Translation: CSVESLDGYTF.

The rearrangement uses TRBV30 and TRBJ2-3; 12 nucleotides agree with TRBD2. This CDR3 region has 14 residues. V was pared by 5 bases and J by 4 bases, with 4 bases of the junction left unmatched. Germline-derived CDR1 and CDR2 are GTSNPN and SVGIG (reference sequence). Here the CDR3 DNA reads TGTGCCTGGGCGCTAGCGGGAGGGCCAGATACGCAGTATTTT. Translating it yields CAWALAGGPDTQYF.

This clonotype was counted a few times. This chain links TRBV20-1 with TRBJ2-5; D is perhaps TRBD1 (5 bases). The V end lost 0 bases, the J end lost 5 bases, and 25 bases lay between the germline ends. Germline CDR1 reads DFQATT; CDR2 reads SNEGSKA (reference sequence). The CDR3 is 18 residues long. The CDR3 coding sequence is TGCAGTGCTAGAGATGGACCATCCCCAGCCAGGGTTTGGGAGACCCAGTACTTC. Translating it yields CSARDGPSPARVWETQYF.

This clonotype was detected many times. The CDR3 DNA is TGTGCCAGCAGTTTCGGGGAAGGGCACTACGAGCAGTACTTC. Its protein product is CASSFGEGHYEQYF. The chain uses TRBV12-3 or TRBV12-4 and TRBJ2-7; D possibly corresponds to TRBD2 (5 bases). This CDR3 region has 14 residues. The V end was cut by 3 bases, the J end by 3 bases, with 12 bases between.